This T cell receptor (beta chain) was sequenced in a study of tissue T cells after allogeneic stem cell transplantation. Findings and caveats of the study: Only a limited share of tissue TCRs appeared in blood or spleen. Limitations included a small, clinically heterogeneous cohort and limited sampling depth. Few T cell clones were shared across patients, but motif clusters showed tissue-specific shared signatures.

Time point of the sample: mouse harvest day 7 after allogeneic transplant. Tail vein injection delivered 10^7 T-cell-depleted bone marrow cells and 10^6 splenic CD5+ T cells. This mouse GVHD model was MHC-mismatched B6 to BALB/c, profiled day 7 or 14. The CDR3 covers 14 residues. Germline CDR1 KGHTA, CDR2 FQNQQP. Libraries were prepared by immunoSEQ multiplex PCR; TCRdb keeps only in-frame clonotypes and omits some of them. The sample includes 6,500 to 8,000 clones, about 47% seen only once; the top ten take around 5%. With regard to this clone: Antigen specificity is unknown. The genes are named according to mouse. The CDR3 end lies 1 residue beyond the end of the read and is filled in from the germline J gene.

The sample taken for sequencing was gut tissue. The clonotype was recovered from a female BALB/c mouse given C57BL/6 T cells with graft-versus-host disease after an allogeneic hematopoietic cell transplant. The chain joins TRBV23 to TRBJ1-4; the table gives TRBD1 as D, unverified against the DNA. CDR3 DNA (partial): TGCTCCAGCAGAGGGACAGCAACCAACGAAAGATTATTT. Its translation: CSSRGTATNERLF. The CDR3, in full, reads CSSRGTATNERLFF. Full variable domain (missing parts from reference TRBV23 and TRBJ1-4): DAAVTQKPRYLIKMKGQEAEMKCIPEKGHTAVFWYQQKQSKELKFLIYFQNQQPLDQIDMVKERFSAVCPSSSLCSLGIRTCEAEDSALYLCSSRGTATNERLFFGHGTKLSVL.